The clone carrying this T cell receptor beta chain came up a few times. TCRdb passed the RT-PCR reads through MiXCR, listing each CDR3 protein once. The sample carries some 150,000 distinct CDR3 sequences, approximately 40% recorded once. This sample is part of a study of patients and donors after allogeneic stem cell transplantation. The CDR3 is 15 amino acids. The ends were cut back, 0 bases at V and 6 bases at J, with 11 bases in the middle. CDR1 is LGHNA and CDR2 is YSLEER in the germline V gene. V is TRBV4-3 and J is TRBJ2-2; either TRBD1 or TRBD2 may supply D (5 bases each). The TCR sequence derives from a human donor who was either an allogeneic HSCT recipient or a stem cell or donor lymphocyte infusion donor (not recorded which). It is not recorded whose cells these are; they may come from a transplant donor. The sample taken for sequencing was blood, either unsorted or a sorted T cell fraction (not recorded which). The CDR3 is CASSQDGVGAGELFF. CDR3 bases: TGCGCCAGCAGCCAAGATGGGGTGGGGGCCGGGGAGCTGTTTTTT.